The source of this T cell receptor beta chain is a study of OX40 agonist ivuxolimab in advanced cancers. Study findings and constraints: Not determined was the antigen specificity of the expanded peripheral T cells. CD4+ and CD8+ blood T cells expanded clonally by week 6 at 0.1 to 3.0 mg/kg.

Details on this clone: What it binds is unknown.

Here immunoSEQ multiplex PCR was the method, and the copy in TCRdb shows in-frame clones only, minus some. Of under 40,000 clones listed, roughly 84% are singletons. The material sequenced was CD4+ or CD8+ T cells sorted from blood, taken in a trial of the OX40 agonist ivuxolimab. The clonotype comes from an adult with an advanced solid tumor such as melanoma, head and neck, liver or kidney cancer.

The CDR3 loop reads CASRKQETQYF. In DNA form, the CDR3 reads TGTGCCAGCAGAAAACAAGAGACCCAGTACTTC. The chain uses TRBV6-5 and TRBJ2-5; D is undetermined. The CDR3 covers 11 residues. Between the trimmed V and J ends, which lost 6 bases and 2 bases, there was a span of 4 bases. Germline V gene lookup returns CDR1 MNHEY and CDR2 SVGAGI.